This record looks at one T cell receptor (beta chain) sequence and its context. Its recognized antigen is unknown. No base-level quality is on record; no much larger clone is a single base apart. These data come from a study of CD8 T cells in ankylosing spondylitis (dated by TCRdb to about 2017). About the investigation overall: T cell receptor beta repertoires were profiled in healthy donors and ankylosing spondylitis patients so that disease-linked TCR variants could be found. Peripheral blood was sampled, and synovial fluid was also collected from ankylosing spondylitis patients. The full study cohort comprised around 25 ankylosing spondylitis patients and some 110 healthy donors. Paper-wide results and their limitations: A CD8+ phenotype was shown by the disease-linked clones, which were found at relatively low frequencies in peripheral blood. The disease-linked clones were reported as significantly enriched in matched synovial fluid samples from ankylosing spondylitis patients. Some motif variants had previously been reported in the synovial fluid and blood of reactive arthritis patients, which suggests shared mechanisms of disease initiation. A TCR beta motif made up of 7 to 9 highly homologous amino acid variants appeared to be characteristic of blood from ankylosing spondylitis patients.

The sequencer listed for this sample is Illumina HiSeq 2500. Quantitative 5'-RACE with molecular barcodes was used to prepare TCR beta libraries. The original pipeline was this. A new computational method based on a probabilistic model of VDJ rearrangement was used to identify disease-linked TCR variants. TCRdb's own reprocessing of the public reads used fastp at Q25 and MiXCR and kept productive beta chains. Under each unique CDR3 protein, matching rows form one entry showing the most common genes and DNA. The V and J calls shown here were made by TCRdb, not taken from the authors' results. The sample yields approximately 540,000 distinct CDR3 sequences; roughly 13% were counted once. The leading ten clones occupy nearly 7% of the sample. Germline trimming amounts to 5 bases on V and 7 bases on J, with 11 as the count of junction bases outside the gene matches. The germline V gene sets CDR1 to SGHAT and CDR2 to FQNNGV. The CDR3 holds 15 amino acids from the cysteine to the phenylalanine. Only CDR3 DNA is held: 45 bases, read in frame from base 1.

Sequenced: blood, either unsorted or a sorted T cell fraction (not recorded which). The sequence was collected from a male donor with ankylosing spondylitis. The chain is encoded by TRBV11-2 joined to TRBJ2-5; the central 9 bases match TRBD1. The CDR3 region: CASSAGSGTGPTQYF. The bases are TGTGCCAGCAGCGCCGGATCCGGGACAGGGCCGACCCAGTACTTC.